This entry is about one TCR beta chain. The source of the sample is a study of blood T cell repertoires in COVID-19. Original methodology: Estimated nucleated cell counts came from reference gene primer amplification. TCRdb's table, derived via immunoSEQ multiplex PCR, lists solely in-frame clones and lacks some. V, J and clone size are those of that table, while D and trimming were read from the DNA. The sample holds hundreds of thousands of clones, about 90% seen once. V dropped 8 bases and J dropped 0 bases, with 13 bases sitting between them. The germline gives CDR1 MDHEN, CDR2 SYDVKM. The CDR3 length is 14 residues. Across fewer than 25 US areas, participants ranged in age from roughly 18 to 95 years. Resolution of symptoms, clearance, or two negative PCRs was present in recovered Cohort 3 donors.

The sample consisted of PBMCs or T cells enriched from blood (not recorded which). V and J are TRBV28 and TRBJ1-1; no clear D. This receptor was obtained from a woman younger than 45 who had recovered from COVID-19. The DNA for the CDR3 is TGTGCCAGCCATCCGAGATATTTGAACACTGAAGCTTTCTTT. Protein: CASHPRYLNTEAFF.